The next 8 T cell receptor beta chains were all read from a single sample in a study of blood T cells in healthy people across ages. Next came a second PCR, run for 7 to 11 cycles, which used a sample-barcoded 5' primer along with a J-beta primer mix. TCRdb re-analysed the 5' RACE reads in MiXCR, keeping a single row per CDR3 protein. Among approximately 800,000 distinct CDR3 sequences listed, approximately 53% were seen once. The sample comprised blood. The receptors stem from a man between 35 and 55 years old in good health.

The sample holds a few counts of this clonotype. The V call is TRBV27, the J call TRBJ2-5; D is possibly TRBD2 (6 bases). Trimming left V 5 bases short and J 5 bases short, with 18 bases between. The CDR3 is made up of 15 amino acids. Per germline, CDR1 MNHEY and CDR2 SMNVEV (reference sequence). CDR3 DNA: TGTGCCAGCAGTCCCCTTAGACCGGGGAGGGAGACCCAGTACTTC. Residues: CASSPLRPGRETQYF.

This chain uses TRBV4-3 with TRBJ2-3; 9 bases are a match to TRBD2. The V and J ends lost 2 bases and 5 bases, in that order; junction bases with no gene match: 5. In germline, CDR1 is LGHNA, CDR2 YSLEER. CDR3 length: 15 amino acids. The CDR3 DNA reads as TGCGCCAGCAGCCAATTAGCGGGAGTCGAAGATACGCAGTATTTT. It codes for CASSQLAGVEDTQYF.

The chain recombines TRBV2 with TRBJ2-2; 13 bases line up with TRBD2. J lost 6 bases, V lost 6 bases, and 4 bases had no gene match. The CDR3 length is 15 residues. Germline lookup yields CDR1 SNHLY and CDR2 FYNNEI. The CDR3 region is CASRTSGGIAGELFF. DNA for the CDR3: TGTGCCAGCAGGACTAGCGGGGGGATCGCCGGGGAGCTGTTTTTT.

This clonotype was found a few times. The CDR3 here is CASSQVAYTEAFF. The CDR3 coding sequence is TGTGCCAGCAGCCAAGTGGCCTACACTGAAGCTTTCTTT. The chain employs TRBV14 and TRBJ1-1; D uncertain. Germline loops: CDR1 SGHDN, CDR2 FVKESK. Trimming took off 1 base at V and 3 bases at J, with 6 bases between the two ends. This CDR3 has 13 amino acids.

This clonotype was recorded many times. This rearrangement joins TRBV7-8 to TRBJ2-4; maybe TRBD1 (7 bases). Between the trimmed V and J ends, which lost 1 base and 2 bases, there was a span of 12 bases. The CDR3 has 16 residues. Germline V gives CDR1 SGHVS, CDR2 FQNEAQ. The CDR3 protein is CASSLDQGGTKNIQYF. The CDR3 nucleotides read TGTGCCAGCAGCTTAGACCAGGGGGGTACCAAAAACATTCAGTACTTC.

The rearrangement links TRBV7-9 to TRBJ2-3, with TRBD1 identical over 8 bases. V dropped 6 bases and J dropped 6; count of bases not matched to a gene: 8. The CDR3 totals 14 residues. The germline CDR1 and CDR2 sequences are SEHNR and FQNEAQ (reference sequence). DNA for the CDR3: TGTGCCAGCAGGCCCGGGACAGGACGCGATACGCAGTATTTT. Translation gives CASRPGTGRDTQYF.

This chain connects TRBV24-1 to TRBJ1-2; D unresolved. Germline V gives CDR1 KGHDR, CDR2 SFDVKD. The CDR3 loop spans 12 amino acids. Deletions cut 4 bases from V and 3 bases from J, with 5 bases between. The CDR3 loop reads CATSDSDYGYTF. The CDR3 DNA sequence: TGTGCCACCAGTGACTCGGACTATGGCTACACCTTC.

This clonotype was observed a single time. V is TRBV7-9 and J is TRBJ1-1; TRBD1 aligns across 10 bases. This CDR3 spans 16 amino acids. V lost 3 bases, J lost 3 bases, and 7 bases stayed unmatched. Germline V CDR1 and CDR2: SEHNR, FQNEAQ (reference sequence). Here the CDR3 reads CASSFGTGDRDTEAFF. CDR3 bases: TGTGCCAGCAGCTTCGGGACAGGGGACAGGGACACTGAAGCTTTCTTT.